Listed here are 25 T cell receptor beta chains from one sample, sequenced in a study of T cells after yellow fever vaccination. Using its own MiXCR run on the 5' RACE reads, TCRdb lists one record per CDR3 protein. This sample has 550,000 or so distinct CDR3 sequences, with 19% found just once. The source material was PBMCs, sampled 15 days after the yellow fever booster vaccination. These receptors all stem from a man aged 30-40 years who received the YFV17D yellow fever vaccine.

This chain joins TRBV20-1 and TRBJ1-4, with D uncertain. Germline-derived CDR1 and CDR2 are DFQATT and SNEGSKA (reference sequence). This CDR3 spans 12 amino acids. With 2 bases removed from V and 5 bases from J, the gap between germline ends came to 6 bases. This chain's CDR3 is CSARQVNEKLFF. CDR3 coding DNA: TGCAGTGCTAGACAGGTGAATGAAAAACTGTTTTTT.

This chain links TRBV2 with TRBJ2-5; D is uncertain. This CDR3 comprises 12 residues. Looked up from germline, CDR1 is SNHLY and CDR2 is FYNNEI. Trimming shortened V by 8 bases and J by 7 bases, and 14 bases separated the two germline ends. CDR3 protein: CASAAPVGTQYF. CDR3 bases: TGTGCCAGCGCGGCCCCGGTAGGGACCCAGTACTTC. The complete variable domain, with remaining parts taken from reference TRBV2 and TRBJ2-5, reads EPEVTQTPSHQVTQMGQEVILRCVPISNHLYFYWYRQILGQKVEFLVSFYNNEISEKSEIFDDQFSVERPDGSNFTLKIRSTKLEDSAMYFCASAAPVGTQYFGPGTRLLVL.

The rearrangement joins TRBV9 to TRBJ1-3; D not resolved. The CDR3 is made up of 15 amino acids. Between the trimmed V and J ends, which lost 0 bases and 0 bases, there was a span of 7 bases. The germline CDR1 and CDR2 sequences are SGDLS and YYNGEE. DNA for the CDR3: TGTGCCAGCAGCGTAGACATCGGCTCTGGAAACACCATATATTTT. Protein sequence: CASSVDIGSGNTIYF.

A few counts support this clonotype. The chain combines TRBV9 with TRBJ2-3; D is ambiguous. CDR3 length equals 15 residues. Per germline, CDR1 SGDLS and CDR2 YYNGEE. V dropped 0 bases and J dropped 0 bases, with 8 bases sitting between them. The CDR3 reads CASSVGNPSTDTQYF. The CDR3 DNA reads as TGTGCCAGCAGCGTAGGAAATCCTAGCACAGATACGCAGTATTTT.

This clonotype was detected a few times. The rearrangement links TRBV14 to TRBJ2-7; D uncertain. Germline values: CDR1 SGHDN, CDR2 FVKESK. The CDR3 runs 15 residues. V was cut by 0 bases and J by 2 bases, with 11 bases left in between. CDR3 coding DNA: TGTGCCAGCAGCCAAGATCGTAGGGTAACCTACGAGCAGTACTTC. The encoded protein is CASSQDRRVTYEQYF.

The chain links TRBV9 to TRBJ2-3, with no clear D. Trimming stripped 3 bases from V and 6 bases from J, with 5 bases between. Germline CDR1 reads SGDLS; CDR2 reads YYNGEE. There are 11 residues in the CDR3. The CDR3 DNA is TGTGCCAGCAGCGCCGTGGATACGCAGTATTTT. Its translation is CASSAVDTQYF.

The CDR3 is CASSGWGTQYF. The CDR3 bases are TGTGCCAGTAGCGGCTGGGGGACCCAGTACTTC. The rearrangement joins TRBV19 to TRBJ2-5, with no clear D. Germline CDR1 LNHDA, CDR2 SQIVND (reference sequence). This CDR3 spans 11 amino acids. V was pared by 6 bases and J by 7 bases, with 9 bases between. The complete variable domain, with remaining parts taken from reference TRBV19 and TRBJ2-5, reads DGGITQSPKYLFRKEGQNVTLSCEQNLNHDAMYWYRQDPGQGLRLIYYSQIVNDFQKGDIAEGYSVSREKKESFPLTVTSAQKNPTAFYLCASSGWGTQYFGPGTRLLVL.

In its sample, this clonotype was seen a few times. J is TRBJ2-1 and V is TRBV5-1; D gene uncertain. The V and J ends lost 0 bases and 6 bases respectively, with 16 bases between them. Per germline, CDR1 SGHRS and CDR2 YFSETQ. The CDR3 loop spans 16 amino acids. The CDR3 DNA reads TGCGCCAGCAGCTTGGACCCCGCTAGAGCCCGCAATGAGCAGTTCTTC. This sequence encodes CASSLDPARARNEQFF.

V usage is TRBV5-1 and J usage is TRBJ2-7; D not resolved. V was shortened by 4 bases and J by 5 bases, with 13 bases between the two germline ends. CDR3 length equals 13 residues. Germline assignment: CDR1 SGHRS and CDR2 YFSETQ. CDR3 residues: CASSPLSIDEQYF. CDR3 sequence (DNA): TGCGCCAGCAGCCCCCTAAGCATCGACGAGCAGTACTTC.

The chain carries TRBV5-1 and TRBJ2-1; 7 nucleotides agree with TRBD2. Trimming cost V 1 base and J 0 bases; bases outside gene matches: 4. CDR1 and CDR2 from the germline V gene are SGHRS and YFSETQ. This CDR3 contains 16 residues. CDR3 sequence reads: CASSLTGGSSYNEQFF. For the CDR3, the DNA is TGCGCCAGCAGCTTGACGGGGGGAAGCTCCTACAATGAGCAGTTCTTC.

The gene calls are TRBV7-9 and TRBJ2-3; the D gene is possibly TRBD2 (6 bases). Germline CDR1 and CDR2: SEHNR and FQNEAQ (reference sequence). With 1 base removed from V and 6 bases from J, the gap between germline ends came to 14 bases. The CDR3 length is 15 residues. The CDR3 coding sequence is TGTGCCAGCAGCTTAGTTTACGGGGGAGGTGATACGCAGTATTTT. Residues: CASSLVYGGGDTQYF.

This clonotype has more than one count but fewer than ten. The chain recombines TRBV25-1 with TRBJ2-1; D is perhaps TRBD2 (5 bases). CDR3 length equals 13 residues. Trimming shortened V by 0 bases and J by 15 bases, and 15 bases separated the two germline ends. Per germline, CDR1 MGHDK and CDR2 SYGVNS. The CDR3 sequence is CASSEYASSPRFF. CDR3 bases: TGTGCCAGCAGTGAATATGCTAGCTCCCCTAGGTTCTTC.

This clonotype showed up just a few times. The genes are TRBV29-1 and TRBJ2-5; D is unresolved. The CDR3 spans 12 residues. V lost 4 bases, J lost 4 bases, and 10 bases lay in between. Germline CDR1 is SQVTM and CDR2 is ANQGSEA. The DNA of the CDR3 is TGCAGCGTTGGGCGGTCGGGAGAGACCCAGTACTTC. It codes for CSVGRSGETQYF.

The sample holds a few counts of this clonotype. V gene TRBV20-1 combines with J gene TRBJ2-5; 7 positions match TRBD2. Germline loops: CDR1 DFQATT, CDR2 SNEGSKA (reference sequence). Trimming removed 4 bases from V and 9 bases from J; junction bases left unmatched: 14. CDR3 length: 14 amino acids. CDR3 DNA sequence: TGCAGTGCTACCATAGCGGGCCTCGGGAAGCCCCAGTACTTC. It yields the protein CSATIAGLGKPQYF.

Only a few counts were recorded for this clonotype. The rearrangement links TRBV6-5 to TRBJ2-3; TRBD2 matches at 12 bases. Germline CDR1 MNHEY, CDR2 SVGAGI. This CDR3 region has 15 residues. After removal of 2 bases from V and 5 bases from J, the junction contained 2 bases not matched to a gene. CDR3 in amino acids: CASSYRGLAGDTQYF. The CDR3 DNA is TGTGCCAGCAGTTACAGGGGACTAGCGGGAGATACGCAGTATTTT.

The chain recombines TRBV10-3 with TRBJ2-3; 7 nucleotides match TRBD1. The trim removed 10 bases at V and 6 bases at J, leaving 13 bases unmatched. Looked up from germline, CDR1 is ENHRY and CDR2 is SYGVKD. The CDR3 contains 14 residues. In DNA form, the CDR3 reads TGTGCCACCGAGACAGGGTTCGGTGGGGATACGCAGTATTTT. Its translation is CATETGFGGDTQYF.

This clonotype showed up just a few times. The V and J genes are TRBV10-3 and TRBJ2-5; 8 bases line up with TRBD1. V lost 6 bases, J lost 5 bases, and 5 bases stayed unmatched. CDR3 length: 13 residues. Per the germline V gene, CDR1 is ENHRY and CDR2 is SYGVKD. The CDR3 is CAISKQGEETQYF. CDR3 in DNA: TGTGCCATCAGCAAACAGGGGGAGGAGACCCAGTACTTC.

The chain is built from TRBV10-3 and TRBJ1-2; D unresolved. The CDR3 is 14 residues long. Germline loops: CDR1 ENHRY, CDR2 SYGVKD. The germline V and J ends were trimmed by 5 bases and 4 bases, with 14 bases remaining between them. CDR3 sequence reads: CAISNTTFSYGYTF. As DNA, the CDR3 is TGTGCCATCAGTAACACCACGTTTAGCTATGGCTACACCTTC.

In its sample, this clonotype was seen a few times. CDR3 bases: TGTGCCGCCACAGGCGGCGCGGATGAAAAACTGTTTTTT. Its translation is CAATGGADEKLFF. The chain is built from TRBV10-3 and TRBJ1-4; the D gene is possibly TRBD1 (5 bases). V was pared by 11 bases and J by 6 bases, with 16 bases between. CDR3 length: 13 amino acids. Germline CDR1 is ENHRY and CDR2 is SYGVKD.

This clonotype has more than one count but fewer than ten. The rearrangement joins TRBV29-1 to TRBJ2-5; D is ambiguous. Germline assignment: CDR1 SQVTM and CDR2 ANQGSEA. This CDR3 region has 10 residues. The V end lost 8 bases, the J end lost 3 bases, and 7 bases lay between the germline ends. This CDR3 is CSPTKETQYF. CDR3 DNA: TGCAGCCCTACCAAAGAGACCCAGTACTTC.

As DNA, the CDR3 is TGTGCCAGCAGCCAGGCTGGAACTAATGAAAAACTGTTTTTT. Its protein is CASSQAGTNEKLFF. The J gene is TRBJ1-4, the V gene TRBV28; D gene uncertain. From germline, CDR1 is MDHEN and CDR2 SYDVKM. The CDR3 contains 14 residues. Trimming pared 6 bases from V and 1 base from J, leaving 9 bases between. Full variable domain (remainder filled in from reference TRBV28 and TRBJ1-4): DVKVTQSSRYLVKRTGEKVFLECVQDMDHENMFWYRQDPGLGLRLIYFSYDVKMKEKGDIPEGYSVSREKKERFSLILESASTNQTSMYLCASSQAGTNEKLFFGSGTQLSVL.

The rearrangement joins TRBV20-1 to TRBJ2-3; 9 positions match TRBD2. V lost 6 bases, J lost 3 bases, and 7 bases stayed unmatched. Germline V gives CDR1 DFQATT, CDR2 SNEGSKA (reference sequence). This CDR3 has 14 amino acids. In DNA form, the CDR3 reads TGCAGTGCCTCCCAAGCGGGAGGAACAGATACGCAGTATTTT. Translated, it gives CSASQAGGTDTQYF.

The chain couples TRBV6-1 to TRBJ1-1; a weak D match, TRBD1 (5 bases). This CDR3 contains 14 residues. From germline, CDR1 is MNHNS and CDR2 SASEGT. V lost 2 bases and J 5 bases, leaving 12 bases between the germline ends. For the CDR3, the DNA is TGTGCCAGCAGTGAACCGGGGAGGGGTACTGAAGCTTTCTTT. Protein product: CASSEPGRGTEAFF.

The chain is built from TRBV11-2 and TRBJ2-5; 12 bases align to TRBD2. The CDR3 length is 17 residues. Trimming at V came to 5 bases and at J to 7 bases, leaving 14 bases not matched to a gene. Looked up from germline, CDR1 is SGHAT and CDR2 is FQNNGV. The CDR3 nucleotides read TGTGCCAGCAGCCCCAGGACTAGCGGGGCCATCCAGGGGACCCAGTACTTC. This sequence encodes CASSPRTSGAIQGTQYF.

The V gene is TRBV18, the J gene TRBJ1-1; D is ambiguous. Between the trimmed V and J ends, which lost 2 bases and 0 bases, there was a span of 10 bases. Germline CDR1 is KGHSH and CDR2 is LQKENI. This CDR3 has 15 residues. CDR3 protein: CASSPRTEVNTEAFF. The CDR3 bases are TGTGCCAGCTCACCAAGGACGGAGGTGAACACTGAAGCTTTCTTT.